This TCR beta chain was documented in a study of T cell responses to AZD1222 COVID-19 vaccine. For this clone: Its cognate antigen is unknown.

Clones were sequenced by immunoSEQ multiplex PCR, and TCRdb holds only the in-frame ones, with some missing. The sample includes 150,000 or so clones, 80% to 90% of them seen just once. Study-wide results and limits: Only after the peak T cell response were repertoires sampled. Spike-specific TCRs gained breadth and depth after people received two AZD1222 doses. Unmutated variant regions reportedly attract nearly half of all spike-specific TCRs.

Sample: peripheral blood, taken on day 0 of AZD1222 vaccination. This TCR was recovered from an adult in good health.

CDR3: CASSYSARGEQFF. Here the CDR3 DNA reads TGTGCCAGCAGTTACTCAGCGCGTGGGGAGCAGTTCTTC. The chain is built from TRBV6-2 or TRBV6-3 and TRBJ2-1, with unresolved D. Germline V CDR1 and CDR2: MNHEY, SVGEGT. V lost 0 bases and J lost 10, with 10 bases in between. The CDR3 is made up of 13 amino acids.